This TCR beta chain was sequenced in a study of blood T cell repertoires in COVID-19. The Seattle site enrolled patients during active infection and followed them longitudinally. Authors' data handling: Amplified reference gene primers provided the basis for estimating nucleated cell counts. TCRdb keeps only in-frame clones here, not all; method: immunoSEQ multiplex PCR. Clone size and V and J calls were adopted from that table, with D and trimming inferred from the DNA. The data contain 200,000 to 250,000 clones, more than 75% of them singletons. The CDR3 has 15 residues. Trimming stripped 5 bases from V and 3 bases from J, with 14 bases between. Germline-derived CDR1 and CDR2 are SEHNR and FQNEAQ (reference sequence). This clone came up once.

Sequenced material: peripheral blood. This clonotype originated in a woman aged 70-85 years with COVID-19, enrolled during active disease. The V call is TRBV7-9, the J call TRBJ1-5; a weak D match, TRBD1 (6 bases). CDR3 DNA sequence: TGTGCCAGCAGCCACTCAGCAGGGGCCAATCAGCCCCAGCATTTT. It encodes CASSHSAGANQPQHF.